One and the same sample provided the 29 T cell receptor beta chains below, sequenced in a study of blood T cell repertoires in COVID-19. The protocol was immunoSEQ multiplex PCR, while the TCRdb copy is restricted to in-frame clones and leaves out a portion. Among approximately 190,000 clones listed, 88% were seen once. Sequenced input: peripheral blood. The origin of the receptors is a man between 35 and 55 years old with active or convalescent COVID-19.

The DNA for the CDR3 is TGTGCCAGCAGCGGAGGCAGGGAGGGAGAGACCCAGTACTTC. It yields the protein CASSGGREGETQYF. The chain has TRBV6-5 and TRBJ2-5; 7 bases are a match to TRBD2. The V gene's germline CDR1 is MNHEY and CDR2 SVGAGI. The CDR3 length is 14 residues. V trimming: 6 bases; J trimming: 4 bases; junction bases outside the gene matches: 8.

The table lists this clone with a few counts. The V and J genes are TRBV7-9 and TRBJ2-5; D ambiguous. Germline values: CDR1 SEHNR, CDR2 FQNEAQ (reference sequence). The CDR3 sequence is 15 residues long. Trimming shortened V by 4 bases and J by 3 bases, and 15 bases separated the two germline ends. The chain's CDR3 is CASSYYLGSEETQYF. The CDR3 nucleotides are TGTGCCAGCAGCTACTATCTAGGCAGTGAAGAGACCCAGTACTTC.

The rearrangement joins TRBV5-1 to TRBJ2-7; TRBD2 aligns across 10 bases. V was pared by 1 base and J by 4 bases, with 5 bases of the junction left unmatched. Looked up from germline, CDR1 is SGHRS and CDR2 is YFSETQ. CDR3 length: 15 residues. The CDR3 loop reads CASSLFGTSVYEQYF. The DNA of the CDR3 is TGCGCCAGCAGCTTGTTTGGGACTAGCGTTTACGAGCAGTACTTC.

A remark on this clone: The same CDR3 can be traced to other DNA sequences in this sample. The chain links TRBV19 to TRBJ1-5, with 7 bases fitting TRBD1. Looked up from germline, CDR1 is LNHDA and CDR2 is SQIVND (reference sequence). This CDR3 comprises 14 residues. The J segment lost 5 bases and the V segment lost 2 bases, leaving 3 bases of the junction unmatched. The CDR3 loop is CASSIRQGDQPQHF. The CDR3 DNA sequence: TGTGCCAGTAGTATACGGCAGGGGGATCAGCCCCAGCATTTT. Full variable domain (remainder filled in from reference TRBV19 and TRBJ1-5): DGGITQSPKYLFRKEGQNVTLSCEQNLNHDAMYWYRQDPGQGLRLIYYSQIVNDFQKGDIAEGYSVSREKKESFPLTVTSAQKNPTAFYLCASSIRQGDQPQHFGDGTRLSIL.

The rearrangement links TRBV12-3 or TRBV12-4 to TRBJ1-5, with TRBD1 identical over 7 bases. The CDR3 loop spans 13 amino acids. The V segment lost 6 bases and the J segment 7 bases; nucleotides outside the gene matches: 6. Here the CDR3 reads CASSQGDAQPQHF. The CDR3 DNA reads TGTGCCAGCAGCCAGGGGGACGCGCAGCCCCAGCATTTT.

The V and J genes are TRBV6-2 or TRBV6-3 and TRBJ2-3; D gene uncertain. V lost 0 bases to trimming and J lost 6 bases, with 10 bases between them. The CDR3 has 14 residues. Germline V gives CDR1 MNHEY, CDR2 SVGEGT. In DNA, the CDR3 is TGTGCCAGCAGTTACTCGATGGTAGCTGATACGCAGTATTTT. Translating it yields CASSYSMVADTQYF.

The J gene is TRBJ1-5, the V gene TRBV6-4, with 7 bases lining up with TRBD1. V shed 0 bases, J shed 7 bases, and the junction held 3 bases outside the gene matches. The CDR3 is made up of 14 amino acids. Germline CDR1 MRHNA, CDR2 SNTAGT. The CDR3 loop reads CASSDSEGAQPQHF. CDR3 nucleotide sequence: TGTGCCAGCAGTGACTCGGAGGGGGCACAGCCCCAGCATTTT.

V usage is TRBV5-5 and J usage is TRBJ2-2; 8 positions match TRBD1. The CDR3 is 18 residues long. Germline V gene sequence: CDR1 SGHKS, CDR2 YYEKEE (reference sequence). Trimming cost V 4 bases and J 0 bases; bases outside gene matches: 11. The DNA of the CDR3 is TGTGCCAGCAGCCGCTTCGTGCGGACAGGGACGAACACCGGGGAGCTGTTTTTT. It codes for CASSRFVRTGTNTGELFF.

The CDR3 sequence: CASSLTGRTDTQYF. CDR3 bases: TGCGCCAGCAGCCTGACAGGGCGTACAGATACGCAGTATTTT. V and J are TRBV10-2 and TRBJ2-3, with 7 positions matching TRBD1. The germline V gene encodes CDR1 WSHSY and CDR2 SAAADI. Trimming cost V 6 bases and J 3 bases; bases outside gene matches: 6. The CDR3 sequence is 14 residues long.

The CDR3 DNA reads as TGTGCCATCAGTGCACCGGGACAGGGGTCCTATGGCTACACCTTC. Encoded protein: CAISAPGQGSYGYTF. The chain carries TRBV10-3 and TRBJ1-2; 10 bases line up with TRBD1. Germline CDR1 and CDR2: ENHRY and SYGVKD. This CDR3 is built from 15 residues. V lost 4 bases and J lost 4; bases outside the gene matches: 6.

J is TRBJ1-1 and V is TRBV4-2; the D gene is possibly TRBD1 (5 bases). V dropped 1 base and J dropped 5 bases, with 14 bases sitting between them. The CDR3 loop spans 15 amino acids. Germline assignment: CDR1 LGHNA and CDR2 YNFKEQ. The CDR3 sequence is CASSQGDGGSTEAFF. CDR3 nucleotide sequence: TGTGCCAGCAGCCAAGGTGATGGGGGGAGTACTGAAGCTTTCTTT.

This clone was seen just once. This sequence joins TRBV7-9 and TRBJ1-5, with 9 bases that match TRBD1. CDR1 and CDR2 (germline): SEHNR, FQNEAQ (reference sequence). The CDR3 loop spans 14 amino acids. V was pared by 5 bases and J by 9 bases, with 8 bases of the junction left unmatched. The CDR3 loop is CASSARDRVGPQHF. DNA of the CDR3: TGTGCCAGCAGCGCCCGGGACAGGGTCGGGCCCCAGCATTTT.

This rearrangement joins TRBV7-2 to TRBJ2-2; maybe TRBD1 (5 bases). CDR3 length: 17 residues. Germline V CDR1 and CDR2: SGHTA, FQGNSA. V was shortened by 5 bases and J by 0 bases, with 16 bases between the two germline ends. CDR3 residues: CASSPFPWTSNTGELFF. The CDR3 nucleotides are TGTGCCAGCAGCCCCTTTCCTTGGACATCGAACACCGGGGAGCTGTTTTTT.

CDR3 residues: CASSSMTDSETQYF. As DNA, the CDR3 is TGTGCCAGCAGCTCGATGACGGACTCGGAGACCCAGTACTTC. The chain links TRBV11-3 to TRBJ2-5; D is possibly TRBD2 (5 bases). With 4 bases removed from V and 5 bases from J, the gap between germline ends came to 14 bases. Per the germline V gene, CDR1 is SGHNT and CDR2 is YENEEA. This CDR3 region has 14 residues.

The chain uses TRBV3-1 (or the pseudogene TRBV3-2) and TRBJ2-5, with 7 nucleotides matching TRBD2. This CDR3 is 17 amino acids long. The junction had 14 bases not matched to a gene; V was cut back by 4 bases and J by 3 bases. Germline CDR1 LGHDT, CDR2 YNNKEL (reference sequence). In nucleotides, the CDR3 is TGTGCCAGCAGCCCCCAAAAATTTACTAGCGCTAAAGAGACCCAGTACTTC. Its translation is CASSPQKFTSAKETQYF.

The V gene is TRBV27, the J gene TRBJ1-1, with D maybe TRBD1 (6 bases). The CDR3 is made up of 14 amino acids. Germline V CDR1 and CDR2: MNHEY, SMNVEV (reference sequence). V lost 8 bases to trimming and J lost 4 bases, with 17 bases between them. The DNA of the CDR3 is TGTGCCAGCGGAACGGACAGTTCGAGCACTGAAGCTTTCTTT. Translated, it gives CASGTDSSSTEAFF.

V is TRBV3-1 (or the pseudogene TRBV3-2) and J is TRBJ2-1; 13 bases are shared with TRBD2. V was pared by 3 bases and J by 6 bases, with 5 bases of the junction left unmatched. The CDR3 spans 16 residues. Germline-derived CDR1 and CDR2 are LGHDT and YNNKEL (reference sequence). For the CDR3, the DNA is TGTGCCAGCAGCCACGAGAGGACTAGCGGGGGCAATGAGCAGTTCTTC. Translating it yields CASSHERTSGGNEQFF.

A single count supports this clone. The rearrangement links TRBV5-1 to TRBJ2-5; D gene ambiguous. The germline V gene has CDR1 SGHRS and CDR2 YFSETQ. The ends were cut back, 1 base at V and 4 bases at J, with 5 bases in the middle. The CDR3 spans 12 residues. The CDR3 sequence is CASSLSGETQYF. For the CDR3, the DNA is TGCGCCAGCAGCTTGTCGGGAGAGACCCAGTACTTC.

The rearrangement joins TRBV30 to TRBJ1-2, with 7 bases lining up with TRBD1. J lost 1 base, V lost 0 bases, and 8 bases had no gene match. CDR1 and CDR2 from the germline V gene are GTSNPN and SVGIG (reference sequence). There are 16 residues in the CDR3. The CDR3: CAWSVPDRVLNYGYTF. CDR3 sequence (DNA): TGTGCCTGGAGTGTCCCCGACAGGGTTCTTAACTATGGCTACACCTTC. Full variable domain (outside the CDR3, taken from reference TRBV30 and TRBJ1-2): SQTIHQWPATLVQPVGSPLSLECTVEGTSNPNLYWYRQAAGRGLQLLFYSVGIGQISSEVPQNLSASRPQDRQFILSSKKLLLSDSGFYLCAWSVPDRVLNYGYTFGSGTRLTVV.

This clone was seen only once. This sequence joins TRBV9 and TRBJ1-1; D is undetermined. The CDR3 is 13 amino acids. The V end was cut by 4 bases, the J end by 3 bases, with 10 bases between. Germline values: CDR1 SGDLS, CDR2 YYNGEE. In nucleotides, the CDR3 is TGTGCCAGCAGCCCCGAGGTGGACACTGAAGCTTTCTTT. Protein sequence: CASSPEVDTEAFF.

This chain uses TRBV5-6 with TRBJ1-1; 11 bases fit TRBD1. J lost 4 bases, V lost 3 bases, and 11 bases had no gene match. CDR3 length: 17 amino acids. Germline assignment: CDR1 SGHDT and CDR2 YYEEEE. The CDR3: CASSSKKGTGGRTEAFF. As DNA, the CDR3 is TGTGCCAGCAGCTCAAAGAAAGGGACAGGGGGTCGCACTGAAGCTTTCTTT.

This chain connects TRBV29-1 to TRBJ1-2, with D possibly TRBD1 on 5 matching bases. The CDR3 has 11 residues. V was shortened by 8 bases and J by 4 bases, with 11 bases between the two germline ends. CDR1 is SQVTM, CDR2 ANQGSEA, per germline. The CDR3 DNA is TGCAGCTCCCATGGGGCCTATGGCTACACCTTC. As protein: CSSHGAYGYTF.

This clone has ten or more counts. This chain uses TRBV6-2 or TRBV6-3 with TRBJ2-1; D may be TRBD1 (6 bases). The CDR3 runs to 15 residues. Germline V CDR1 and CDR2: MNHEY, SVGEGT. V was trimmed by 0 bases and J by 4 bases, leaving 10 bases between them. The CDR3 DNA reads TGTGCCAGCAGTTACTCTGGACAGCTTTACAATGAGCAGTTCTTC. Translated, it gives CASSYSGQLYNEQFF.

This clone was seen only once. The chain combines TRBV5-1 with TRBJ2-1, with D maybe TRBD1 (5 bases). This CDR3 is built from 14 residues. With 4 bases removed from V and 6 bases from J, the gap between germline ends came to 14 bases. The germline CDR1 and CDR2 sequences are SGHRS and YFSETQ. CDR3 amino acids: CASSRDSSGNEQFF. CDR3 nucleotide sequence: TGCGCCAGCAGCCGCGACAGCTCGGGCAATGAGCAGTTCTTC.

This clone occurred once. This chain links TRBV2 with TRBJ1-5; D is perhaps TRBD1 (5 bases). CDR1 is SNHLY and CDR2 is FYNNEI in the germline V gene. V lost 3 bases to trimming and J lost 3 bases, with 9 bases between them. The CDR3 is 14 residues long. The CDR3 reads CASSDRELNQPQHF. The CDR3, as DNA: TGTGCCAGCAGTGACAGGGAACTCAATCAGCCCCAGCATTTT.

The CDR3 here is CASGTGGVSGEKLFF. Written as DNA, the CDR3 is TGTGCCAGCGGGACAGGGGGCGTTTCAGGTGAAAAACTGTTTTTT. This rearrangement joins TRBV19 to TRBJ1-4; 12 positions agree with TRBD1. The CDR3 is made up of 15 amino acids. The ends lost 9 bases at V and 7 bases at J; junction bases unmatched: 9. The germline CDR1 and CDR2 sequences are LNHDA and SQIVND (reference sequence).

The chain has TRBV5-8 and TRBJ1-3; D is unresolved. CDR3 length equals 14 residues. Germline CDR1 reads SGHTS; CDR2 reads YDEGEE. Trimming took 4 bases from V and 0 from J, leaving 8 bases between them. DNA of the CDR3: TGTGCCAGCAGCCTCAGCGACTCTGGAAACACCATATATTTT. This codes for CASSLSDSGNTIYF.

The J gene is TRBJ1-6, the V gene TRBV2, with D perhaps TRBD1 (6 bases). Germline V lookup: CDR1 SNHLY, CDR2 FYNNEI. V lost 6 bases to trimming and J lost 7 bases, with 10 bases between them. CDR3 size: 13 residues. This CDR3 is CASSRDINSPLHF. CDR3 coding DNA: TGTGCCAGCAGCCGGGACATCAATTCACCCCTCCACTTT.

The chain carries TRBV5-5 and TRBJ1-2, with D possibly matching TRBD1 (6 bases). Germline lookup yields CDR1 SGHKS and CDR2 YYEKEE (reference sequence). The CDR3 is 15 amino acids. Trimming cost V 0 bases and J 6 bases, with 15 bases left between them. The CDR3 here is CASSLAPQGSDGYTF. DNA of the CDR3: TGTGCCAGCAGCTTGGCCCCACAGGGTAGTGATGGCTACACCTTC.